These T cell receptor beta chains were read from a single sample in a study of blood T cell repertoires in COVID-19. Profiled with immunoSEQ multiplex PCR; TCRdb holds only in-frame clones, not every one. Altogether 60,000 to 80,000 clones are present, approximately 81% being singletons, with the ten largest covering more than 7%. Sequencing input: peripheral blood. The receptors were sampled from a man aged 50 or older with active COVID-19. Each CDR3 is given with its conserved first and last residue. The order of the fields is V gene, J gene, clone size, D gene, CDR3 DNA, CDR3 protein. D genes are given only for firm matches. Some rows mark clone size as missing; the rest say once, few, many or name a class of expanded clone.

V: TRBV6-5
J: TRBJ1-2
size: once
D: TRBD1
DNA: TGTGCCAGCGGGACAGGGGTGAACTATGGCTACACCTTC
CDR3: CASGTGVNYGYTF

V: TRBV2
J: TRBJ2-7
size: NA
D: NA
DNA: TGTGCCAGCAGTGAAGAGGGGATGGGGAACGAGCAGTACTTC
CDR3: CASSEEGMGNEQYF

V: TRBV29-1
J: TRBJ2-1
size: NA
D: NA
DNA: TGCAGCGTTGTGCAGCGGAGCTCCTACAATGAGCAGTTCTTC
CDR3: CSVVQRSSYNEQFF

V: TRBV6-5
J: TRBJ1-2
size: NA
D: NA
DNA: TGTGCCAGCAGTTATCACTTTAACTATGGCTACACCTTC
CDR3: CASSYHFNYGYTF

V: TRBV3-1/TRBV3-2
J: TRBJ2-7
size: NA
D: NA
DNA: TGTGCCAGCAGCCAAGTGTCTTACGAGCAGTACTTC
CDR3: CASSQVSYEQYF

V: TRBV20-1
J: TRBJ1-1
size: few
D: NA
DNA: TGCAGTGCTAGGGGGCTGCCTGAAGCTTTCTTT
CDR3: CSARGLPEAFF

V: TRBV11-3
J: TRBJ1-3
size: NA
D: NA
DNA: TGTGCCAGCAGCTTAGGCGACGGGAGAAACACCATATATTTT
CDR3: CASSLGDGRNTIYF

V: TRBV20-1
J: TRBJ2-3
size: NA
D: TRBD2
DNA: TGCAGTGCTAGTACGCTAGCGGGAGCCGATACGCAGTATTTT
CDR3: CSASTLAGADTQYF

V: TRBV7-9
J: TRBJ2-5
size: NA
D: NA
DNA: TGTGCCAGCAGCCCAGATAGACTAGTCGACGAGACCCAGTACTTC
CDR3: CASSPDRLVDETQYF

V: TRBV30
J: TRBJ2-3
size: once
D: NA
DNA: TGTGCCTGCCTTGACACTTCCCGCACAGATACGCAGTATTTT
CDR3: CACLDTSRTDTQYF